Presented here are 25 T cell receptor beta chains from one specimen sequenced in a study of blood T cell repertoires in COVID-19. Clones were sequenced by immunoSEQ multiplex PCR, and TCRdb holds only the in-frame ones, with some missing. The sample holds tens of thousands of clones, more than 70% seen once. The sequenced sample consisted of PBMCs or T cells enriched from blood (not recorded which). All receptors derive from a woman aged 40 to 50 who had recovered from COVID-19.

The gene calls are TRBV6-2 or TRBV6-3 and TRBJ1-2; no clear D gene. The CDR3 spans 14 residues. Trimming removed 4 bases at V and 8 bases at J, with 17 bases between. Germline CDR1 reads MNHEY; CDR2 reads SVGEGT. The CDR3 sequence: CASSSYGSGYGYTF. The CDR3 DNA reads TGTGCCAGCAGTTCATACGGTTCGGGGTACGGCTACACCTTC.

The chain employs TRBV18 and TRBJ2-7; D may be TRBD1 (6 bases). V shed 1 base and J shed 7 bases, with 17 bases lying between them. This CDR3 region has 15 residues. From germline, CDR1 is KGHSH and CDR2 LQKENI. The CDR3 region has the DNA TGTGCCAGCTCACCACAGAGAACAGGGCTGGGGGAGCAGTACTTC. As protein: CASSPQRTGLGEQYF.

J is TRBJ2-2 and V is TRBV2; D unresolved. Germline CDR1 reads SNHLY; CDR2 reads FYNNEI. Trimming shortened V by 8 bases and J by 7 bases, and 11 bases separated the two germline ends. The CDR3 extends over 12 amino acids. The CDR3 spells CASRPLVGELFF. The CDR3 nucleotides are TGTGCCAGCCGTCCCCTCGTCGGGGAGCTGTTTTTT.

The gene calls are TRBV19 and TRBJ1-6; 7 bases are shared with TRBD1. Germline values: CDR1 LNHDA, CDR2 SQIVND (reference sequence). V gave up 6 bases and J gave up 8 bases; unmatched junction bases: 10. This CDR3 has 15 residues. CDR3 nucleotide sequence: TGTGCCAGTAGAGGCTCTCAGGGGGTTTATTCACCCCTCCACTTT. Amino acid sequence: CASRGSQGVYSPLHF.

This rearrangement joins TRBV27 to TRBJ1-4; no firm D call. CDR1 is MNHEY, CDR2 SMNVEV, per germline (reference sequence). V dropped 3 bases and J dropped 4 bases, with 15 bases sitting between them. The CDR3 runs 16 residues. The chain's CDR3 is CASSFRRPPYNEKLFF. DNA of the CDR3: TGTGCCAGCAGTTTTCGCAGGCCGCCTTATAATGAAAAACTGTTTTTT.

The V and J genes are TRBV12-3 or TRBV12-4 and TRBJ2-3; no clear D. The V end was cut by 8 bases, the J end by 5 bases, with 8 bases between. This CDR3 is built from 11 residues. The CDR3, as DNA: TGTGCCAGCGACTCGGGAGATACGCAGTATTTT. This translates into CASDSGDTQYF.

The rearrangement links TRBV29-1 to TRBJ2-1; 11 bases match TRBD2. The CDR3 length is 16 residues. Germline V gene lookup returns CDR1 SQVTM and CDR2 ANQGSEA. After removal of 3 bases from V and 3 bases from J, the junction contained 7 bases not matched to a gene. CDR3 sequence (DNA): TGCAGCGTTGAGTTCGGGACTAGCGGAAACTACAATGAGCAGTTCTTC. It translates to CSVEFGTSGNYNEQFF.

This chain uses TRBV6-2 or TRBV6-3 with TRBJ2-7; D unresolved. With 0 bases removed from V and 2 bases from J, the gap between germline ends came to 11 bases. CDR3 length: 15 residues. Germline loops: CDR1 MNHEY, CDR2 SVGEGT. The CDR3 spells CASSYSDTSTYEQYF. DNA of the CDR3: TGTGCCAGCAGTTACTCTGACACATCCACCTACGAGCAGTACTTC.

The genes are TRBV12-3 or TRBV12-4 and TRBJ1-2; D is ambiguous. CDR3 length: 13 amino acids. V lost 1 base, J lost 3 bases, and 6 bases lay in between. In DNA form, the CDR3 reads TGTGCCAGCAGTTTAGTCAGTGACTATGGCTACACCTTC. The encoded protein is CASSLVSDYGYTF.

V is TRBV19 and J is TRBJ1-1; 8 bases line up with TRBD1. The V and J ends lost 5 bases and 2 bases, in that order; junction bases with no gene match: 10. Looked up from germline, CDR1 is LNHDA and CDR2 is SQIVND (reference sequence). The CDR3 is 16 residues long. The CDR3 sequence: CASSVFGRGRNTEAFF. CDR3 DNA sequence: TGTGCCAGTAGTGTATTCGGCAGGGGGCGAAACACTGAAGCTTTCTTT.

This clone was counted once. V is TRBV9 and J is TRBJ1-1, with D perhaps matching TRBD1 (5 bases). Germline V gene data show CDR1 as SGDLS and CDR2 as YYNGEE. This CDR3 is built from 13 residues. Trimming left V 3 bases short and J 7 bases short, with 13 bases between. In nucleotides, the CDR3 is TGTGCCAGCAGCGGCGGGGACCGATATGAAGCTTTCTTT. Amino acids: CASSGGDRYEAFF.

The chain uses TRBV7-8 and TRBJ2-5; 10 nucleotides line up with TRBD1. CDR3 length: 13 amino acids. Germline assignment: CDR1 SGHVS and CDR2 FQNEAQ. V was clipped by 5 bases and J by 6 bases; unmatched bases: 3. The CDR3 is CASSRDRGQTQYF. The CDR3 nucleotides are TGTGCCAGCAGCCGGGACAGGGGACAGACCCAGTACTTC.

This clone has only one observation. The chain employs TRBV5-8 and TRBJ1-5, with D tentatively TRBD1 (6 bases). V was pared by 3 bases and J by 4 bases, with 8 bases between. The CDR3 contains 13 residues. Per the germline V gene, CDR1 is SGHTS and CDR2 is YDEGEE. The CDR3 sequence is CASSWGQNQPQHF. Written as DNA, the CDR3 is TGTGCCAGCAGCTGGGGGCAGAATCAGCCCCAGCATTTT. Combining the CDR3 with reference TRBV5-8 and TRBJ1-5 gives the whole variable domain EAGVTQSPTHLIKTRGQQATLRCSPISGHTSVYWYQQALGLGLQFLLWYDEGEERNRGNFPPRFSGRQFPNYSSELNVNALELEDSALYLCASSWGQNQPQHFGDGTRLSIL.

This clone is a singleton in its sample. The V and J genes are TRBV4-1 and TRBJ2-5; TRBD2 matches at 8 bases. The J segment lost 1 base and the V segment lost 0 bases, leaving 7 bases of the junction unmatched. This CDR3 has 17 residues. Looked up from germline, CDR1 is MGHRA and CDR2 is YSYEKL. CDR3 sequence: CASSQDPGGALQETQYF. The CDR3 DNA sequence: TGCGCCAGCAGCCAAGATCCCGGGGGGGCCCTCCAAGAGACCCAGTACTTC.

The chain has TRBV2 and TRBJ2-3; 12 bases map to TRBD1. The CDR3 covers 13 residues. V lost 6 bases and J lost 6; bases outside the gene matches: 1. Germline V gene data show CDR1 as SNHLY and CDR2 as FYNNEI. For the CDR3, the DNA is TGTGCCAGCAGGGGACAGGGGGCTGATACGCAGTATTTT. Its translation: CASRGQGADTQYF. The whole variable domain, remainder taken from reference TRBV2 and TRBJ2-3, is EPEVTQTPSHQVTQMGQEVILRCVPISNHLYFYWYRQILGQKVEFLVSFYNNEISEKSEIFDDQFSVERPDGSNFTLKIRSTKLEDSAMYFCASRGQGADTQYFGPGTRLTVL.

This sequence joins TRBV19 and TRBJ1-5, with 8 bases aligning to TRBD1. This CDR3 is 15 amino acids long. J was trimmed by 2 bases and V by 11 bases; bases with no gene match: 11. CDR1 and CDR2 (germline): LNHDA, SQIVND (reference sequence). The CDR3 reads CACTTSDRGNQPQHF. CDR3 nucleotide sequence: TGTGCCTGCACGACCTCGGACAGGGGCAATCAGCCCCAGCATTTT.

The chain has TRBV6-1 and TRBJ2-7, with D perhaps matching TRBD1 (6 bases). The V gene's germline CDR1 is MNHNS and CDR2 SASEGT. Trimming took 2 bases from V and 6 from J, leaving 14 bases between them. The CDR3 covers 14 residues. In DNA, the CDR3 is TGTGCCAGCAGTGAAATACAGGGCTCCGGCGAGCAGTACTTC. Its protein product is CASSEIQGSGEQYF.

The rearrangement joins TRBV29-1 to TRBJ2-5, with D unclear. CDR1 and CDR2 (germline): SQVTM, ANQGSEA. The CDR3 sequence is 10 residues long. Trimming removed 5 bases from V and 4 bases from J, with 5 bases in between. CDR3 sequence: CSVRLETQYF. CDR3 nucleotides: TGCAGCGTTCGGTTAGAGACCCAGTACTTC.

Only one count was recorded for this clone. The chain employs TRBV19 and TRBJ2-3, with 7 bases lining up with TRBD2. CDR1 LNHDA and CDR2 SQIVND come from the germline V gene (reference sequence). This CDR3 is built from 15 residues. Trimming took 6 bases from V and 5 from J; bases not matched to a gene: 11. This CDR3 reads CASRKWAGEIDTQYF. DNA of the CDR3: TGTGCCAGTAGGAAATGGGCGGGGGAGATAGATACGCAGTATTTT.

The chain is built from TRBV4-1 and TRBJ2-3; D unclear. The CDR3 is 14 residues long. From germline, CDR1 is MGHRA and CDR2 YSYEKL. Trimming pared 1 base from V and 3 bases from J, leaving 8 bases between. The CDR3 sequence: CASSQVLITDTQYF. CDR3 coding DNA: TGCGCCAGCAGCCAAGTCCTAATTACAGATACGCAGTATTTT.

The chain uses TRBV27 and TRBJ2-1, with 9 bases aligning to TRBD2. J lost 5 bases, V lost 5 bases, and 13 bases had no gene match. The CDR3 runs 17 residues. CDR1 is MNHEY and CDR2 is SMNVEV in the germline V gene (reference sequence). As DNA, the CDR3 is TGTGCCAGCAGTCCTTACCATACTAGCGGGTCTAACAATGAGCAGTTCTTC. This encodes CASSPYHTSGSNNEQFF.

The chain uses TRBV5-1 and TRBJ2-1, with 7 bases fitting TRBD1. Germline lookup yields CDR1 SGHRS and CDR2 YFSETQ. The trim removed 0 bases at V and 13 bases at J, leaving 7 bases unmatched. CDR3 length: 13 residues. CDR3 DNA: TGCGCCAGCAGCTTGGAGGTCCCAGGGGGACAGTTCTTC. Protein sequence: CASSLEVPGGQFF. The full variable domain, in which reference TRBV5-1 and TRBJ2-1 provide the parts outside the CDR3, is KAGVTQTPRYLIKTRGQQVTLSCSPISGHRSVSWYQQTPGQGLQFLFEYFSETQRNKGNFPGRFSGRQFSNSRSEMNVSTLELGDSALYLCASSLEVPGGQFFGPGTRLTVL.

The V gene is TRBV5-1, the J gene TRBJ2-3; perhaps TRBD2 as D (7 bases). Germline CDR1 is SGHRS and CDR2 is YFSETQ. The CDR3 is made up of 13 amino acids. Trimming removed 4 bases from V and 4 bases from J, with 10 bases in between. The CDR3 DNA sequence: TGCGCCAGCAGCCCCGGGGGGCCAGATACGCAGTATTTT. The encoded protein is CASSPGGPDTQYF.

The genes are TRBV3-1 (or the pseudogene TRBV3-2) and TRBJ2-7; TRBD1 agrees at 9 bases. J lost 2 bases, V lost 5 bases, and 1 base had no gene match. The CDR3 length is 13 residues. Germline lookup yields CDR1 LGHDT and CDR2 YNNKEL (reference sequence). DNA of the CDR3: TGTGCCAGCAGCAGGGACAGGGCCTACGAGCAGTACTTC. Protein product: CASSRDRAYEQYF.

This clone came up once. The V gene is TRBV19, the J gene TRBJ2-7; 8 positions match TRBD2. V was pared by 6 bases and J by 0 bases, with 10 bases of the junction left unmatched. There are 16 residues in the CDR3. The germline gives CDR1 LNHDA, CDR2 SQIVND (reference sequence). DNA for the CDR3: TGTGCCAGTAGGACCCGGACTAGCTCTACCTCCTACGAGCAGTACTTC. This encodes CASRTRTSSTSYEQYF.